The next 18 T cell receptor beta chains were all read from a single sample in a study of T cells in Graves' hyperthyroidism and ophthalmopathy. The investigators amplified TCR beta CDR3 regions from RNA transcripts. Researchers ran a first-round RT-PCR on the TCR CDR3 using the HTBI primer set. TCRdb re-called the multiplex PCR reads through MiXCR, storing one row per CDR3 protein. The data show about 400,000 distinct CDR3 sequences, under 15% seen once. The sample comprised blood. Every receptor here comes from a woman aged 25 to 39 with Graves' hyperthyroidism.

A remark on this clonotype: A much larger clone differs from this one at a single base, so this may be a read error. This is likely a read error, given that the CDR3 carries no conserved phenylalanine or tryptophan at its end. The chain combines TRBV2 with TRBJ1-1; TRBD1 agrees at 7 bases. Per germline, CDR1 SNHLY and CDR2 FYNNEI. With 6 bases clipped from V and 4 bases from J, the junction kept 8 bases outside the gene matches. The CDR3 has 14 amino acids. The CDR3 nucleotides read TGTGCCAGCAGCGTCCGGGACAGCTTCACTGAAGCTTTCTCT. Translation gives CASSVRDSFTEAFS.

In its sample, this clonotype was seen many times. CDR3 sequence (DNA): TGCAGTGCTAACGAGGGATTTTCCTACGAGCAGTACTTC. This gives the protein CSANEGFSYEQYF. The genes are TRBV20-1 and TRBJ2-7, with D perhaps matching TRBD2 (5 bases). The ends were cut back, 4 bases at V and 1 base at J, with 11 bases in the middle. The V gene's germline CDR1 is DFQATT and CDR2 SNEGSKA (reference sequence). The CDR3 is 13 amino acids.

The J gene is TRBJ2-4, the V gene TRBV6-5; 7 bases line up with TRBD2. The germline V gene encodes CDR1 MNHEY and CDR2 SVGAGI. V shed 3 bases, J shed 3 bases, and the junction held 8 bases outside the gene matches. The CDR3 extends over 16 amino acids. CDR3 residues: CASSYSAGGGKNIQYF. Written as DNA, the CDR3 is TGTGCCAGCAGTTATTCGGCTGGGGGGGGCAAAAACATTCAGTACTTC.

This clonotype was seen more than once but under ten times. The CDR3 here is CASSLAGREGETQYF. DNA of the CDR3: TGTGCCAGCAGCTTAGCGGGGAGGGAGGGGGAGACCCAGTACTTC. The chain uses TRBV7-8 and TRBJ2-5; 7 bases are shared with TRBD2. Germline CDR1 SGHVS, CDR2 FQNEAQ. CDR3 length: 15 residues. The ends lost 0 bases at V and 5 bases at J; junction bases unmatched: 6.

This clonotype was found many times. J is TRBJ2-3 and V is TRBV12-3 or TRBV12-4, with D perhaps matching TRBD2 (6 bases). CDR3 length equals 17 residues. V was cut by 3 bases and J by 6 bases, with 22 bases left in between. This CDR3 is CASSFLGPLAPRDTQYF. The CDR3 DNA reads TGTGCCAGCAGTTTTCTTGGACCACTAGCCCCGCGTGATACGCAGTATTTT.

At least ten counts were recorded for this clonotype. The rearrangement links TRBV18 to TRBJ2-7; D is possibly TRBD1 or TRBD2 (5 bases each). The V end was cut by 3 bases, the J end by 6 bases, with 18 bases between. The CDR3 contains 15 residues. CDR1 and CDR2 (germline): KGHSH, LQKENI. The CDR3 nucleotides read TGTGCCAGCTCACCCGGGACGGCCGGAGGACTCGAGCAGTACTTC. Protein product: CASSPGTAGGLEQYF.

Only a few counts were recorded for this clonotype. This rearrangement joins TRBV6-6 to TRBJ2-1; TRBD1 matches at 9 bases. Germline V gives CDR1 MNHNY, CDR2 SVGAGI (reference sequence). The V gene end was trimmed by 2 bases and the J gene end by 3 bases; junction bases not matched to a gene: 5. The length of the CDR3 is 16 residues. The CDR3 DNA follows: TGTGCCAGCAGTTACGCCGGGACAGGGAGCTACAATGAGCAGTTCTTC. Translated: CASSYAGTGSYNEQFF.

This clonotype was observed at least ten times. For the CDR3, the DNA is TGTGCCAGCAGTTTAGGGGCGGGAAAGACGTACAATGAGCAGTTCTTC. Its protein is CASSLGAGKTYNEQFF. V gene TRBV6-1 combines with J gene TRBJ2-1; possible D gene TRBD2, 6 bases. Germline CDR1 MNHNS, CDR2 SASEGT. V dropped 5 bases and J dropped 4 bases, with 18 bases sitting between them. The CDR3 loop spans 16 amino acids.

This clonotype was observed a few times. The rearrangement links TRBV5-4 to TRBJ2-2; 8 bases are a match to TRBD2. Losses at the gene ends were 4 bases for V and 2 bases for J; bases not matched to a gene: 10. The V gene's germline CDR1 is SGHNT and CDR2 YYREEE (reference sequence). This CDR3 region has 17 residues. The CDR3 region is CASSEGGLAENTGELFF. The CDR3 DNA is TGTGCCAGCAGCGAGGGAGGACTAGCCGAAAACACCGGGGAGCTGTTTTTT.

This clonotype was detected ten times or more. The rearrangement uses TRBV28 and TRBJ2-7; no clear D gene. V was trimmed by 4 bases and J by 5 bases, leaving 15 bases between them. This CDR3 has 14 residues. The V gene's germline CDR1 is MDHEN and CDR2 SYDVKM. CDR3 DNA sequence: TGTGCCAGCAGTTCGACACCTATCGGCGACGAGCAGTACTTC. Translated: CASSSTPIGDEQYF.

V is TRBV12-3 or TRBV12-4 and J is TRBJ1-1, with a weak D call TRBD1 (6 bases). The CDR3 totals 16 residues. Trimming left V 1 base short and J 1 base short, with 13 bases between. This CDR3 is CASSLGGSRGNTEAFF. CDR3 sequence (DNA): TGTGCCAGCAGTTTAGGGGGTAGCAGGGGGAACACTGAAGCTTTCTTT.

In this sample, this clonotype turned up a few times. CDR3 amino acids: CATSDSQLMGDEQYF. The CDR3 coding sequence is TGTGCCACCAGTGATTCGCAGCTGATGGGGGACGAGCAGTACTTC. The chain combines TRBV24-1 with TRBJ2-7, with D perhaps given as TRBD1 or TRBD2 (5 bases each). The CDR3 contains 15 residues. Germline values: CDR1 KGHDR, CDR2 SFDVKD. Trimming took off 2 bases at V and 5 bases at J, with 15 bases between the two ends.

The chain uses TRBV5-1 and TRBJ2-3; TRBD2 agrees at 10 bases. Germline V gene lookup returns CDR1 SGHRS and CDR2 YFSETQ. There are 18 residues in the CDR3. Unmatched junction bases numbered 14, after V lost 1 base and J lost 6 bases. CDR3 protein: CASSLILAGVGGRDTQYF. Written as DNA, the CDR3 is TGCGCCAGCAGCTTGATCCTAGCGGGAGTGGGGGGCCGGGATACGCAGTATTTT.

CDR3 loop: CASRSGHREETQYF. The CDR3 region has the DNA TGTGCCAGCAGGTCCGGGCATCGTGAAGAGACCCAGTACTTC. The chain employs TRBV7-9 and TRBJ2-5; no definite D call. This CDR3 contains 14 residues. The germline V gene has CDR1 SEHNR and CDR2 FQNEAQ (reference sequence). V was shortened by 6 bases and J by 3 bases, with 14 bases between the two germline ends.

The chain uses TRBV15 and TRBJ2-6; D is unclear. Germline V gene data show CDR1 as LNHNV and CDR2 as YYDKDF (reference sequence). V lost 2 bases, J lost 0 bases, and 5 bases lay in between. The CDR3 has 15 amino acids. The CDR3 DNA reads TGTGCCACCAGCAGACGGAACTCTGGGGCCAACGTCCTGACTTTC. Protein product: CATSRRNSGANVLTF.

This clonotype was recorded at least ten times. The rearrangement uses TRBV27 and TRBJ1-1, with D perhaps matching TRBD1 (5 bases). The germline V gene encodes CDR1 MNHEY and CDR2 SMNVEV (reference sequence). The length of the CDR3 is 15 residues. V was pared by 2 bases and J by 4 bases, with 14 bases between. The CDR3 is CASSLKDSGGTEAFF. The CDR3 DNA reads as TGTGCCAGCAGTTTAAAGGACTCCGGGGGCACTGAAGCTTTCTTT.

In this sample, this clonotype turned up many times. This rearrangement joins TRBV3-1 to TRBJ2-1; D unclear. There are 11 residues in the CDR3. Trimming stripped 1 base from V and 8 bases from J, with 3 bases between. Per germline, CDR1 LGHDT and CDR2 YNNKEL (reference sequence). As DNA, the CDR3 is TGTGCCAGCAGCCAAGTCCATGAGCAGTTCTTC. This translates into CASSQVHEQFF.

This clonotype was detected only a few times. The rearrangement uses TRBV3-1 and TRBJ2-6; 7 bases map to TRBD2. The CDR3 loop spans 22 amino acids. The germline V gene has CDR1 LGHDT and CDR2 YNNKEL (reference sequence). Germline trimming cut 0 bases from V and 0 bases from J; bases unmatched to any gene: 17. This CDR3 reads CASSQDLGGRAATSSGANVLTF. The CDR3 DNA is TGTGCCAGCAGCCAAGATCTCGGAGGGAGGGCCGCAACCAGCTCTGGGGCCAACGTCCTGACTTTC. Looking up the rest from reference TRBV3-1 and TRBJ2-6 gives the full variable domain: DTAVSQTPKYLVTQMGNDKSIKCEQNLGHDTMYWYKQDSKKFLKIMFSYNNKELIINETVPNRFSPKSPDKAHLNLHINSLELGDSAVYFCASSQDLGGRAATSSGANVLTFGAGSRLTVL.